A selection of T cell receptor beta chains follows, all from one sample in a study of lymphopenia after photon versus proton radiotherapy. The method was immunoSEQ multiplex PCR; TCRdb's version includes in-frame clones alone and lacks a portion of them. Of about 19,000 clones listed, about nine tenths are singletons. The sequencing here drew on peripheral blood, taken from a patient treated with photon-based radiotherapy. All receptors come from a man aged 60-69 years with pancreatic cancer. The CDR3 runs from the conserved cysteine through the conserved F or W. D genes are given only for firm matches. The size entry is marked missing in some rows and otherwise reads once, few, many or a size class.

cdr3_aa cdr3_nt j_call clone_size d_call v_call
CASSFGTRLLDTQYF TGTGCCAGCAGCTTCGGGACTAGACTTCTAGATACGCAGTATTTT TRBJ2-3 . TRBD2 TRBV11-2
CAWAAQGIQPQHF TGTGCCTGGGCAGCACAGGGTATCCAGCCCCAGCATTTT TRBJ1-5 few . TRBV30
CASSLDRGNGYTF TGTGCCAGCTCACTCGACAGGGGGAATGGCTACACCTTC TRBJ1-2 . TRBD1 TRBV18
CASTWSLGTGELFF TGTGCCAGCACATGGTCTTTGGGCACCGGGGAGCTGTTTTTT TRBJ2-2 . . TRBV6-5
CASSYSYDREGQPQHF TGTGCCAGCAGTTACTCATACGACAGGGAGGGTCAGCCCCAGCATTTT TRBJ1-5 . TRBD1 TRBV6-6
CASGFGLARADTQYF TGTGCTAGTGGTTTCGGACTAGCGAGGGCAGATACGCAGTATTTT TRBJ2-3 . TRBD2 TRBV12-5
CASSRQGAVNSPLHF TGTGCCAGTAGCAGACAGGGGGCGGTTAATTCACCCCTCCACTTT TRBJ1-6 . TRBD1 TRBV19
CASRPLGEETQYF TGTGCCAGCAGACCCCTAGGGGAAGAGACCCAGTACTTC TRBJ2-5 once . TRBV7-6
CATSRDAGRERNTGELFF TGTGCCACCAGCAGAGACGCTGGGAGGGAAAGGAACACCGGGGAGCTGTTTTTT TRBJ2-2 . TRBD2 TRBV15
CASRETGQAYEQYF TGTGCCAGCAGGGAGACAGGGCAAGCCTACGAGCAGTACTTC TRBJ2-7 . TRBD1 TRBV27